This paragraph reports one TCR beta chain. Its antigen is as yet unknown. Indicated time point: 20-29 weeks after completion of therapy. Repertoires were generated with immunoSEQ multiplex PCR, while TCRdb's copy carries only in-frame clones and drops some. The table includes about 18,000 clones, 65% to 90% detected once. These data are taken from a study of T cell therapy after organ transplantation. Looking at the study overall: T cells were expanded two to three weeks with 30 CMV class I/II epitopes. General study findings and limits: Few nonresponder expansions may reflect low coverage from poor CD8+ yield. CD8 clonality fold change after therapy inversely tracked pretherapy clonality. Nonresponders had marked pretherapy clonal expansions and little post-therapy change.

V lost 0 bases and J lost 5, with 7 bases in between. This CDR3 is 13 amino acids long. This TCR was sampled from a human patient who had received a solid organ transplant and had CMV disease. The T cells may come from the graft donor. V usage is TRBV23-1 and J usage is TRBJ1-1; D remains ambiguous. TRBV23-1 is assigned to the ORF class and has an uncertain function. The sequences come from CD8+ T cells from blood, collected after autologous CMV-specific T cell therapy. CDR3: CASSQSGITEAFF. Written as DNA, the CDR3 is TGCGCCAGCAGTCAATCTGGTATTACTGAAGCTTTCTTT.